These 18 T cell receptor beta chains originate from one sample sequenced in a study of cytomegalovirus exposure and HLA in healthy donors. Sequencing used immunoSEQ multiplex PCR; TCRdb keeps in-frame clones, though not all of them. Of 230,000 or so clones in the sample, around 88% are singletons; the top ten hold over 2.5%. The sequenced sample was PBMCs. Receptor source: a woman under 30 in good health and CMV-seronegative.

The chain is built from TRBV20-1 and TRBJ2-3; no definite D call. There are 11 residues in the CDR3. With 3 bases removed from V and 4 bases from J, the gap between germline ends came to 5 bases. Germline-derived CDR1 and CDR2 are DFQATT and SNEGSKA (reference sequence). For the CDR3, the DNA is TGCAGTGCTAGTGAGGCAGATACGCAGTATTTT. Translating it yields CSASEADTQYF.

The rearrangement joins TRBV6-1 to TRBJ1-5; TRBD1 matches 7 bases. This CDR3 is built from 18 residues. Trimming at V came to 1 base and at J to 2 bases, leaving 11 bases not matched to a gene. Germline V CDR1 and CDR2: MNHNS, SASEGT. The CDR3 DNA reads as TGTGCCAGCAGTGAAGTCATTATAGGGACAGTTGGCAATCAGCCCCAGCATTTT. Its protein product is CASSEVIIGTVGNQPQHF.

The V and J genes are TRBV2 and TRBJ2-7, with a possible D match to TRBD2 (5 bases). This CDR3 comprises 14 residues. Germline-derived CDR1 and CDR2 are SNHLY and FYNNEI. V was cut by 8 bases and J by 2 bases, with 16 bases left in between. The chain's CDR3 is CASLGRGSAYEQYF. As DNA, the CDR3 is TGTGCCAGCCTAGGGAGAGGTTCGGCCTACGAGCAGTACTTC.

The V gene is TRBV6-5, the J gene TRBJ2-1; 9 nucleotides align to TRBD1. J was trimmed by 10 bases and V by 5 bases; bases with no gene match: 9. This CDR3 contains 14 residues. Germline CDR1 MNHEY, CDR2 SVGAGI. The CDR3 DNA is TGTGCCAGCAGTCCAGGACAGGGGTCATGGGAGCAGTTCTTC. Encoded protein: CASSPGQGSWEQFF.

This rearrangement joins TRBV28 to TRBJ1-1; perhaps TRBD1 as D (6 bases). Trimming took 6 bases from V and 10 from J, leaving 18 bases between them. Germline V gene data show CDR1 as MDHEN and CDR2 as SYDVKM. CDR3 length: 13 amino acids. The CDR3 protein is CASSHGRGARAFF. The CDR3 DNA reads TGTGCCAGCAGCCACGGCCGGGGGGCGAGAGCTTTCTTT.

This clone was picked up one time. The rearrangement uses TRBV27 and TRBJ2-1; possibly TRBD2 for D (5 bases). The germline V and J ends were trimmed by 5 bases and 7 bases, with 12 bases remaining between them. Germline CDR1 is MNHEY and CDR2 is SMNVEV (reference sequence). This CDR3 is 13 amino acids long. CDR3 residues: CASSGLAYNEQFF. The DNA for the CDR3 is TGTGCCAGCAGTGGTCTAGCATATAATGAGCAGTTCTTC.

J is TRBJ2-7 and V is TRBV5-6; 11 nucleotides align to TRBD2. CDR3 length: 16 amino acids. V gave up 0 bases and J gave up 2 bases; unmatched junction bases: 4. In germline, CDR1 is SGHDT, CDR2 YYEEEE. The CDR3, as DNA: TGTGCCAGCAGCTTGGAACTAGCGGGAGTCCCCTACGAGCAGTACTTC. Its translation is CASSLELAGVPYEQYF.

V usage is TRBV4-1 and J usage is TRBJ1-4; 10 bases are a match to TRBD1. This CDR3 has 15 amino acids. Germline V lookup: CDR1 MGHRA, CDR2 YSYEKL. V was pared by 4 bases and J by 7 bases, with 6 bases of the junction left unmatched. Here the CDR3 reads CASSPGQGSGEKLFF. The CDR3, as DNA: TGCGCCAGCAGCCCGGGACAGGGGTCGGGTGAAAAACTGTTTTTT.

This clone turned up a few times. This chain uses TRBV12-5 with TRBJ2-5; possibly TRBD1 for D (5 bases). The CDR3 runs to 12 residues. Trimming removed 6 bases at V and 2 bases at J, with 7 bases between. The germline CDR1 and CDR2 sequences are LGHNT and FRNRAP. CDR3 DNA: TGTGCTAGTGGACGACAGCAAGAGACCCAGTACTTC. It codes for CASGRQQETQYF.

This clone was observed many times. The rearrangement joins TRBV28 to TRBJ2-1; 12 bases match TRBD2. J lost 8 bases, V lost 5 bases, and 28 bases had no gene match. Germline assignment: CDR1 MDHEN and CDR2 SYDVKM. This CDR3 contains 22 residues. CDR3 sequence (DNA): TGTGCCAGCAGTACTATACACCCCTGGTCAGATGGGTGGACTAGCGGGAAGGATGAGCAGTTCTTC. This sequence encodes CASSTIHPWSDGWTSGKDEQFF.

This clone was seen once. The rearrangement links TRBV7-6 to TRBJ2-7; D may be TRBD1 (6 bases). The CDR3 length is 13 residues. Germline CDR1 reads SGHVS; CDR2 reads FNYEAQ. V shed 5 bases and J shed 6 bases, with 14 bases lying between them. CDR3 loop: CASSTPQGGEQYF. CDR3 DNA sequence: TGTGCCAGCAGCACTCCACAGGGTGGCGAGCAGTACTTC.

The genes are TRBV27 and TRBJ2-1, with D hard to call. Trimming cost V 4 bases and J 4 bases, with 8 bases left between them. This CDR3 region has 13 residues. Germline lookup yields CDR1 MNHEY and CDR2 SMNVEV (reference sequence). The DNA of the CDR3 is TGTGCCAGCAGTTGGTCGCAGTACAATGAGCAGTTCTTC. Encoded protein: CASSWSQYNEQFF.

This clone was recorded only once. J is TRBJ2-5 and V is TRBV29-1; perhaps TRBD1 as D (6 bases). This CDR3 is built from 15 residues. Germline CDR1 reads SQVTM; CDR2 reads ANQGSEA. V was pared by 2 bases and J by 1 base, with 14 bases between. The CDR3 reads CSVERSGEFQETQYF. CDR3 sequence (DNA): TGCAGCGTTGAAAGGTCAGGGGAGTTCCAAGAGACCCAGTACTTC.

The genes are TRBV19 and TRBJ1-5; D unclear. The CDR3 spans 12 residues. V was clipped by 4 bases and J by 6 bases, with 7 bases between them. In germline, CDR1 is LNHDA, CDR2 SQIVND (reference sequence). CDR3 residues: CASSTLLQPQHF. CDR3 coding DNA: TGTGCCAGTAGTACACTCCTTCAGCCCCAGCATTTT.

On this clone itself: A read error may produce the germline difference seen at one junction end. The V call is TRBV18, the J call TRBJ2-7; 7 nucleotides agree with TRBD2. The germline gives CDR1 KGHSH, CDR2 LQKENI. The CDR3 loop spans 12 amino acids. CDR3 in amino acids: CASSPPWGGSSF. The CDR3 DNA sequence: TGTGCCAGCTCACCTCCCTGGGGGGGTTCCTCCTTC.

The J gene is TRBJ2-3, the V gene TRBV11-1; TRBD2 aligns across 8 bases. The CDR3 is made up of 15 amino acids. CDR1 is SGHAT, CDR2 FQDESV, per germline (reference sequence). The V and J ends lost 5 bases and 3 bases, in that order; junction bases with no gene match: 7. DNA of the CDR3: TGTGCCAGCAGCCGAGCGGGAGTTCAGACAGATACGCAGTATTTT. Translating gives CASSRAGVQTDTQYF.

The chain combines TRBV5-1 with TRBJ1-1, with TRBD1 matching over 8 bases. V was pared by 4 bases and J by 10 bases, with 12 bases of the junction left unmatched. The CDR3 loop spans 14 amino acids. Germline V lookup: CDR1 SGHRS, CDR2 YFSETQ. The DNA of the CDR3 is TGCGCCAGCAGCCCCCGACCGGGACAGGCTATAGCTTTCTTT. Amino acids: CASSPRPGQAIAFF.

The DNA of the CDR3 is TGTGCCAGCAGCTCACCGGGACAGGGTAACTATGGCTACACCTTC. Its translation is CASSSPGQGNYGYTF. The chain employs TRBV5-4 and TRBJ1-2, with 9 bases fitting TRBD1. This CDR3 comprises 15 residues. The junction had 4 bases not matched to a gene; V was cut back by 3 bases and J by 1 base. Looked up from germline, CDR1 is SGHNT and CDR2 is YYREEE (reference sequence).